Listed here are 25 T cell receptor beta chains from one sample, sequenced in a study of control samples from healthy donors and cancer patients (TCRdb year 2020). Preparation of the library involved the immunoSEQ multiplex PCR assay. Entries here come from immuneACCESS through TCRdb and include only in-frame sequences with V and J called. Some clones fail to appear in such tables; in the studies checked, an unresolved V gene covers under half of the shortfall, and the cause of the remainder is unknown. The sample yields fewer than 130,000 clones; 88% were counted once. The ten biggest clones cover around 4% of the sample. The source material was PBMCs. These receptors were collected from a woman aged 55-69 years with lung cancer.

The rearrangement joins TRBV6-1 to TRBJ1-1; D uncertain. The CDR3 is 17 residues long. Germline CDR1 MNHNS, CDR2 SASEGT. V was shortened by 1 base and J by 0 bases, with 15 bases between the two germline ends. The CDR3 reads CASSEDRKGYMNTEAFF. CDR3 DNA: TGTGCCAGCAGTGAAGATAGAAAGGGCTATATGAACACTGAAGCTTTCTTT.

This chain connects TRBV27 to TRBJ2-2, with a weak D call TRBD2 (7 bases). The CDR3 is 15 amino acids. The germline V gene has CDR1 MNHEY and CDR2 SMNVEV (reference sequence). V dropped 8 bases and J dropped 4 bases, with 17 bases sitting between them. CDR3 nucleotide sequence: TGTGCCAGCGGCCGCGGGGAGGGGGTCACCGGGGAGCTGTTTTTT. Encoded protein: CASGRGEGVTGELFF.

The V gene is TRBV18, the J gene TRBJ1-3; D possibly corresponds to TRBD1 (5 bases). The CDR3 runs 15 residues. V lost 2 bases to trimming and J lost 1 base, with 9 bases between them. The germline V gene has CDR1 KGHSH and CDR2 LQKENI. CDR3 sequence: CASSPLDSSGNTIYF. The CDR3 nucleotides are TGTGCCAGCTCACCATTAGACAGTTCTGGAAACACCATATATTTT.

This chain uses TRBV30 with TRBJ1-1, with TRBD1 matching over 10 bases. Trimming at V came to 2 bases and at J to 4 bases, leaving 7 bases not matched to a gene. The germline V gene encodes CDR1 GTSNPN and CDR2 SVGIG (reference sequence). This CDR3 spans 15 amino acids. DNA of the CDR3: TGTGCCTGGAGTCTTGGGACAGGGGCCGGCACTGAAGCTTTCTTT. Protein product: CAWSLGTGAGTEAFF.

This chain links TRBV4-2 with TRBJ2-7, with TRBD1 as a possible D gene (6 bases). Looked up from germline, CDR1 is LGHNA and CDR2 is YNFKEQ. The V and J ends lost 1 base and 5 bases respectively, with 18 bases between them. The CDR3 covers 16 residues. The CDR3 is CASSQGAGVSYHEQYF. In DNA, the CDR3 is TGTGCCAGCAGCCAAGGTGCAGGGGTAAGTTACCACGAGCAGTACTTC.

This rearrangement joins TRBV5-6 to TRBJ2-3; D is unresolved. V was cut by 3 bases and J by 2 bases, with 13 bases left in between. The CDR3 has 15 amino acids. Germline V gene sequence: CDR1 SGHDT, CDR2 YYEEEE. The CDR3 DNA is TGTGCCAGCAGCTCTCCAACAGTTTACACAGATACGCAGTATTTT. Translating gives CASSSPTVYTDTQYF.

This sequence joins TRBV28 and TRBJ2-2; TRBD1 is a possible D gene (6 bases). This CDR3 is built from 12 residues. Germline lookup yields CDR1 MDHEN and CDR2 SYDVKM. V lost 7 bases, J lost 6 bases, and 9 bases lay in between. CDR3 in amino acids: CASKRGSGELFF. The CDR3, as DNA: TGTGCCAGCAAAAGGGGGTCCGGGGAGCTGTTTTTT.

This clone was detected a few times. The chain links TRBV18 to TRBJ2-2; 9 bases match TRBD1. The CDR3 is 16 residues long. V shed 4 bases, J shed 2 bases, and the junction held 5 bases outside the gene matches. CDR1 and CDR2 (germline): KGHSH, LQKENI. The CDR3 loop is CASSLGQGSNTGELFF. The CDR3 DNA follows: TGTGCCAGCTCACTCGGACAGGGGAGTAACACCGGGGAGCTGTTTTTT.

The chain joins TRBV5-4 to TRBJ2-7; 11 bases map to TRBD2. The ends lost 2 bases at V and 4 bases at J; junction bases unmatched: 2. CDR1 is SGHNT and CDR2 is YYREEE in the germline V gene (reference sequence). The CDR3 loop spans 14 amino acids. The CDR3 is CASSFGTSGYEQYF. CDR3 DNA: TGTGCCAGCAGCTTCGGGACTAGCGGTTACGAGCAGTACTTC.

This chain links TRBV6-5 with TRBJ1-3; D perhaps matches TRBD1 (5 bases). From germline, CDR1 is MNHEY and CDR2 SVGAGI. With 1 base removed from V and 0 bases from J, the gap between germline ends came to 10 bases. This CDR3 spans 16 amino acids. The CDR3 sequence: CASSYFSGGSGNTIYF. In nucleotides, the CDR3 is TGTGCCAGCAGTTACTTTAGTGGGGGCTCTGGAAACACCATATATTTT.

The chain joins TRBV6-5 to TRBJ2-6; D could derive from TRBD1 or TRBD2 (5 bases each). The V and J ends lost 5 bases and 12 bases respectively, with 14 bases between them. The CDR3 sequence is 13 residues long. Per germline, CDR1 MNHEY and CDR2 SVGAGI. The CDR3 DNA reads TGTGCCAGCAGTACCGGGACGGCAGTCGTCCTGACTTTC. Encoded protein: CASSTGTAVVLTF.

The chain couples TRBV2 to TRBJ1-4; D gene unclear. Trimming cost V 6 bases and J 3 bases, with 11 bases left between them. Germline CDR1 reads SNHLY; CDR2 reads FYNNEI. The CDR3 runs 14 residues. For the CDR3, the DNA is TGTGCCAGCAGCACCCAGATGGCTAATGAAAAACTGTTTTTT. Protein product: CASSTQMANEKLFF. The complete variable domain, with remaining parts taken from reference TRBV2 and TRBJ1-4, reads EPEVTQTPSHQVTQMGQEVILRCVPISNHLYFYWYRQILGQKVEFLVSFYNNEISEKSEIFDDQFSVERPDGSNFTLKIRSTKLEDSAMYFCASSTQMANEKLFFGSGTQLSVL.

V is TRBV10-3 and J is TRBJ2-2; tentative D call: TRBD2 (6 bases). CDR1 is ENHRY, CDR2 SYGVKD, per germline. The CDR3 loop spans 12 amino acids. Trimming shortened V by 7 bases and J by 5 bases, and 8 bases separated the two germline ends. CDR3 loop: CAINSGTGELFF. The CDR3 region has the DNA TGTGCCATCAATAGCGGTACCGGGGAGCTGTTTTTT.

V is TRBV7-9 and J is TRBJ2-6, with D hard to call. This CDR3 contains 13 residues. The germline gives CDR1 SEHNR, CDR2 FQNEAQ (reference sequence). The V gene lost 6 bases and the J gene lost 4 bases, with 7 bases spanning the gap. The CDR3 sequence: CASSVSGANVLTF. CDR3 DNA: TGTGCCAGCAGTGTCTCCGGGGCCAACGTCCTGACTTTC.

This rearrangement joins TRBV6-2 or TRBV6-3 to TRBJ2-2; 9 positions match TRBD2. V shed 0 bases and J 7 bases; nucleotides not matched to a gene: 9. This CDR3 is 17 amino acids long. Germline loops: CDR1 MNHEY, CDR2 SVGEGT. CDR3 nucleotide sequence: TGTGCCAGCAGTTACTCGAGTACCGCGGGAGGGGGCGGGGAGCTGTTTTTT. Residues: CASSYSSTAGGGGELFF.

The chain links TRBV5-4 to TRBJ2-5; TRBD2 matches at 9 bases. Trimming cost V 1 base and J 3 bases; bases outside gene matches: 4. Germline CDR1 is SGHNT and CDR2 is YYREEE (reference sequence). CDR3 length equals 15 residues. CDR3 DNA: TGTGCCAGCAGCTTGAAGACTAGCGGAAAAGAGACCCAGTACTTC. Translation: CASSLKTSGKETQYF.

The V gene is TRBV11-2, the J gene TRBJ1-1; the D gene is possibly TRBD1 (5 bases). V lost 1 base to trimming and J lost 3 bases, with 9 bases between them. The germline gives CDR1 SGHAT, CDR2 FQNNGV. The CDR3 is 14 residues long. DNA for the CDR3: TGTGCCAGCAGCTTAGTCGGGGGGTACACTGAAGCTTTCTTT. Amino acid sequence: CASSLVGGYTEAFF.

V and J are TRBV18 and TRBJ2-7; D may be TRBD1 (6 bases). CDR1 KGHSH and CDR2 LQKENI come from the germline V gene. V dropped 4 bases and J dropped 3 bases, with 13 bases sitting between them. The CDR3 runs to 14 residues. CDR3 nucleotide sequence: TGTGCCAGCTCACTACTCATGGACAGCTACGAGCAGTACTTC. Protein: CASSLLMDSYEQYF.

The chain recombines TRBV6-5 with TRBJ2-3, with D possibly TRBD2 on 7 matching bases. Germline V CDR1 and CDR2: MNHEY, SVGAGI. V lost 7 bases and J lost 6, with 17 bases in between. The CDR3 has 14 residues. The CDR3 DNA follows: TGTGCCAGCACCTTGGGGGGGCTGCCCGATACGCAGTATTTT. As protein: CASTLGGLPDTQYF.

The genes are TRBV12-3 or TRBV12-4 and TRBJ1-1; no reliable D call. Trimming left V 6 bases short and J 4 bases short, with 12 bases between. The CDR3 runs to 13 residues. CDR3 amino acids: CASSPLEGTEAFF. The CDR3 bases are TGTGCCAGCAGCCCTTTGGAGGGCACTGAAGCTTTCTTT.

This chain joins TRBV6-2 or TRBV6-3 and TRBJ2-1; 9 nucleotides match TRBD1. The CDR3 has 15 residues. Germline V lookup: CDR1 MNHEY, CDR2 SVGEGT. The J segment lost 6 bases and the V segment lost 0 bases, leaving 3 bases of the junction unmatched. The CDR3 is CASSYSGQGGNEQFF. The CDR3 DNA reads as TGTGCCAGCAGTTACTCGGGACAGGGAGGCAATGAGCAGTTCTTC.

This sequence joins TRBV16 and TRBJ2-1, with 11 bases identical to TRBD2. Germline values: CDR1 KGHSY, CDR2 FQNENV. Trimming at V came to 4 bases and at J to 2 bases, leaving 10 bases not matched to a gene. The CDR3 consists of 18 residues. CDR3 sequence reads: CASSRTNPLAGAYNEQFF. The CDR3 nucleotides are TGTGCCAGCAGCCGTACAAATCCACTAGCGGGAGCCTACAATGAGCAGTTCTTC.

The chain recombines TRBV2 with TRBJ2-3; D possibly corresponds to TRBD1 (6 bases). The germline gives CDR1 SNHLY, CDR2 FYNNEI. The V and J ends lost 4 bases and 2 bases respectively, with 13 bases between them. The CDR3 consists of 15 residues. Here the CDR3 reads CASSADRTYTDTQYF. Here the CDR3 DNA reads TGTGCCAGCAGTGCAGACAGGACTTACACAGATACGCAGTATTTT.

The chain links TRBV6-5 to TRBJ2-1, with 9 bases aligning to TRBD1. Germline-derived CDR1 and CDR2 are MNHEY and SVGAGI. The CDR3 extends over 14 amino acids. J gave up 6 bases and V 6 bases, and 6 bases lay outside the gene matches. CDR3 nucleotides: TGTGCCAGCAGCACCGGGACAGGGACCAATGAGCAGTTCTTC. It encodes CASSTGTGTNEQFF.

The CDR3 nucleotides are TGTGCCAGCAGTTCCATAACCAGGGGGGGCAATCAGCCCCAGCATTTT. This gives the protein CASSSITRGGNQPQHF. The chain combines TRBV27 with TRBJ1-5, with 7 bases matching TRBD1. Unmatched junction bases numbered 8, after V lost 4 bases and J lost 2 bases. CDR1 and CDR2 from the germline V gene are MNHEY and SMNVEV (reference sequence). The CDR3 contains 16 residues.